These 10 T cell receptor beta chains share one sample of origin, sequenced in a study of CD8 T cells in ankylosing spondylitis. Regarding the study as a whole: In ankylosing spondylitis blood, a motif of seven to nine highly homologous TCR beta variants appeared characteristic.

No antigens are known for them. TCRdb passed the 5' RACE reads through MiXCR, listing each CDR3 protein once. Of 390,000 or so distinct CDR3 sequences in the sample, more than 20% were seen once. The sequenced sample consisted of blood, either unsorted or a sorted T cell fraction (not recorded which). These receptors all come from a male donor with ankylosing spondylitis.

CDR3 nucleotide sequence: TGCGCCAGCAGCCAAGATGAGACAGGCCACACAGATACGCAGTATTTT. Protein sequence: CASSQDETGHTDTQYF. The chain links TRBV4-3 to TRBJ2-3; D is perhaps TRBD1 (6 bases). Trimming removed 0 bases at V and 2 bases at J, with 12 bases between. Germline V CDR1 and CDR2: LGHNA, YSLEER. This CDR3 comprises 16 residues.

The chain links TRBV7-2 to TRBJ1-2, with TRBD1 matching 7 bases. The germline gives CDR1 SGHTA, CDR2 FQGNSA. Unmatched junction bases numbered 6, after V lost 3 bases and J lost 8 bases. This CDR3 comprises 13 residues. The CDR3 protein is CASSFDRAGGYTF. Here the CDR3 DNA reads TGTGCCAGCAGCTTCGACAGGGCAGGAGGCTACACCTTC.

This chain connects TRBV5-1 to TRBJ2-1, with 13 bases identical to TRBD2. The CDR3 runs to 16 residues. CDR1 SGHRS and CDR2 YFSETQ come from the germline V gene. Losses at the gene ends were 3 bases for V and 5 bases for J; bases not matched to a gene: 5. The CDR3 nucleotides read TGCGCCAGCAGCTCGGTACTAGCGGGAGGGAACAATGAGCAGTTCTTC. It yields the protein CASSSVLAGGNNEQFF. The entire variable domain, with the rest obtained from reference TRBV5-1 and TRBJ2-1, is as follows: KAGVTQTPRYLIKTRGQQVTLSCSPISGHRSVSWYQQTPGQGLQFLFEYFSETQRNKGNFPGRFSGRQFSNSRSEMNVSTLELGDSALYLCASSSVLAGGNNEQFFGPGTRLTVL.

This clonotype was found a few times. Germline and junction disagree at one end, which may indicate a read error. The CDR3 nucleotides read TGTGCCAGCAGGGAAGGGACTCCTGAGTACAATGAGCAGTTCTTC. The encoded protein is CASREGTPEYNEQFF. The V call is TRBV6-1, the J call TRBJ2-1, with a weak D call TRBD2 (6 bases). This CDR3 has 15 residues. Germline V CDR1 and CDR2: MNHNS, SASEGT.

This clonotype showed up many times. The V and J genes are TRBV6-5 and TRBJ2-1; 12 bases align to TRBD2. J was trimmed by 3 bases and V by 6 bases; bases with no gene match: 9. Germline V gene data show CDR1 as MNHEY and CDR2 as SVGAGI. The CDR3 sequence is 17 residues long. Here the CDR3 reads CASSLKRTSGVYNEQFF. In nucleotides, the CDR3 is TGTGCCAGCAGCTTAAAACGGACTAGCGGGGTCTACAATGAGCAGTTCTTC.

The rearrangement joins TRBV7-9 to TRBJ2-1, with a weak D call TRBD2 (6 bases). The germline V gene encodes CDR1 SEHNR and CDR2 FQNEAQ (reference sequence). Trimming cost V 5 bases and J 6 bases, with 17 bases left between them. The CDR3 is 15 residues long. The CDR3 protein is CASSPRLVFPNEQFF. The DNA of the CDR3 is TGTGCCAGCAGCCCGAGACTAGTTTTTCCCAATGAGCAGTTCTTC.

This chain uses TRBV4-1 with TRBJ2-1; 8 bases agree with TRBD1. Trimming cost V 1 base and J 1 base; bases outside gene matches: 6. Per the germline V gene, CDR1 is MGHRA and CDR2 is YSYEKL. The CDR3 has 17 amino acids. DNA of the CDR3: TGCGCCAGCAGCCAAGCCCCAGGGGACAGGTCCTACAATGAGCAGTTCTTC. It yields the protein CASSQAPGDRSYNEQFF.

This clonotype was found a few times. The chain recombines TRBV5-1 with TRBJ1-4; the match to TRBD1 covers 7 bases. There are 15 residues in the CDR3. V shed 0 bases, J shed 2 bases, and the junction held 1 base outside the gene matches. CDR1 is SGHRS, CDR2 YFSETQ, per germline. The CDR3 spells CASSLGQGTNEKLFF. The DNA of the CDR3 is TGCGCCAGCAGCTTGGGACAGGGTACTAATGAAAAACTGTTTTTT.

The chain links TRBV24-1 to TRBJ2-2; D is perhaps TRBD2 (6 bases). The V and J ends lost 1 base and 2 bases respectively, with 13 bases between them. The CDR3 is 17 amino acids. Germline CDR1 is KGHDR and CDR2 is SFDVKD. The CDR3 nucleotides are TGTGCCACCAGTGATTTCTCCCGGGACTTAAACACCGGGGAGCTGTTTTTT. Its protein is CATSDFSRDLNTGELFF.

This clonotype appeared a few times. V usage is TRBV30 and J usage is TRBJ1-1; the D gene is possibly TRBD1 (6 bases). The germline V gene has CDR1 GTSNPN and CDR2 SVGIG (reference sequence). CDR3 length: 11 amino acids. V lost 0 bases and J 9 bases, leaving 8 bases between the germline ends. The CDR3 here is CAWSVDSKAFF. The CDR3 coding sequence is TGTGCCTGGAGTGTGGACAGTAAAGCTTTCTTT. The full variable domain, its missing parts supplied by reference TRBV30 and TRBJ1-1, is SQTIHQWPATLVQPVGSPLSLECTVEGTSNPNLYWYRQAAGRGLQLLFYSVGIGQISSEVPQNLSASRPQDRQFILSSKKLLLSDSGFYLCAWSVDSKAFFGQGTRLTVV.